The clone carrying this TCR beta chain was counted many times. These data belong to a study of T cells after yellow fever vaccination. TCRdb used MiXCR to reprocess the 5' RACE reads, holding one entry per CDR3 protein. The sample shows a few hundred thousand distinct CDR3 sequences, 13% of them seen only once. Germline-derived CDR1 and CDR2 are SGHDT and YYEEEE. Trimming shortened V by 0 bases and J by 0 bases, and 7 bases separated the two germline ends. This CDR3 is built from 15 residues. The V call is TRBV5-6, the J call TRBJ2-1; D is ambiguous. The sequencing here drew on CD4+ T cells sorted from PBMCs, taken 45 days after the yellow fever booster vaccination. This TCR derives from a man aged 25-45 years who received the YFV17D yellow fever vaccine. The CDR3 reads CASSLGPNSYNEQFF. The CDR3, as DNA: TGTGCCAGCAGCTTGGGACCGAACTCCTACAATGAGCAGTTCTTC.